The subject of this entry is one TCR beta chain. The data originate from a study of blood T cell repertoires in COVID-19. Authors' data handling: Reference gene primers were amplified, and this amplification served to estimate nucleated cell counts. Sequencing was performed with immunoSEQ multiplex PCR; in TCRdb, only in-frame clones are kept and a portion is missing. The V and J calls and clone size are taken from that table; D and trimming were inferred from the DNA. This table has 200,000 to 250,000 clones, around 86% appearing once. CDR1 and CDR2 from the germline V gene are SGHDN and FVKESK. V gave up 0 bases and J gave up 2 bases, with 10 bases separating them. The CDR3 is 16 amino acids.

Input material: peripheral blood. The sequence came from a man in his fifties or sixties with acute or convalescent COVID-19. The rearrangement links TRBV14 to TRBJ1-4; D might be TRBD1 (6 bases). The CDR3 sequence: CASSQDRGGTNEKLFF. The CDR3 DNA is TGTGCCAGCAGCCAAGACAGGGGAGGGACTAATGAAAAACTGTTTTTT.